This TCR beta chain was sequenced in a study of OX40 agonist ivuxolimab in advanced cancers. Study-wide results and limits: Expanded clones were, on average, more numerous in CD8+ T cells than in CD4+. Dosing at 0.1 to 3.0 mg/kg was accompanied by clonal expansion of CD4+ and CD8+ blood T cells by week 6.

Baseline was the first blood sampling point, followed by cycle 4 day 1 and cycle 7 day 1. There are a few counts of this clone. Antigen specificity is unknown. Within the sample, other DNA sequences also encode this same CDR3. Measured with immunoSEQ multiplex PCR; TCRdb has only the in-frame clones, and not every one. The table lists around 50,000 clones, 60% to 80% of them singletons. The germline V and J ends were trimmed by 0 bases and 4 bases, with 7 bases remaining between them. The germline CDR1 and CDR2 sequences are GTSNPN and SVGIG (reference sequence). The CDR3 consists of 13 residues. The rearrangement links TRBV30 to TRBJ1-5; a possible D gene is TRBD1 (6 bases). The source material was CD4+ or CD8+ T cells sorted from blood, sampled in a trial of the OX40 agonist ivuxolimab. This clonotype was sampled from an adult with an advanced solid tumor such as melanoma, head and neck, liver or kidney cancer. The CDR3 sequence is CAWSVRGNQPQHF. The DNA of the CDR3 is TGTGCCTGGAGTGTCAGGGGTAATCAGCCCCAGCATTTT.